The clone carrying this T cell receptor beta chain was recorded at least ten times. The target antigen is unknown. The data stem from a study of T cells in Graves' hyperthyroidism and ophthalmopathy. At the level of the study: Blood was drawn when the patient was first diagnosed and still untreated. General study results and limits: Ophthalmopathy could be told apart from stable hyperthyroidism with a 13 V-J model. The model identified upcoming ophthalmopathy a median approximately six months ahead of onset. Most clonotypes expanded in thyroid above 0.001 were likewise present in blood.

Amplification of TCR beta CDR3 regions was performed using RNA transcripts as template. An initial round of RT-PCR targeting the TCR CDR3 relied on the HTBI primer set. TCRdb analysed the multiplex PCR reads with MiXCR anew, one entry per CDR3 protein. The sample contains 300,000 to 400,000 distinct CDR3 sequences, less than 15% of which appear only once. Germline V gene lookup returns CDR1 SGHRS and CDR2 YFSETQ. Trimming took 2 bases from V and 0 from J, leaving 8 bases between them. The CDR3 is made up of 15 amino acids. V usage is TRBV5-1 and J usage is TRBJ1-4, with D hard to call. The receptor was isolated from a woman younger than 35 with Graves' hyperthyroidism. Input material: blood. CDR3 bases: TGCGCCAGCAGCTTTCATCCGGCAACTAATGAAAAACTGTTTTTT. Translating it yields CASSFHPATNEKLFF.